This is a list of T cell receptor beta chains from one sample in a study of T cell responses to AZD1222 COVID-19 vaccine. TCRdb keeps only in-frame clones here, not all; method: immunoSEQ multiplex PCR. The data show 60,000 to 70,000 clones, 82% seen once. Sequenced material: peripheral blood, taken on day 0 of AZD1222 vaccination. The source is an adult in good health. CDR3s include the opening cysteine and the closing phenylalanine or tryptophan. Each record gives: D gene, V gene, J gene, clone size, CDR3 protein, CDR3 DNA. The D gene is left open where the match is weak. A clone size is listed for some rows: how often the clone was seen (once, few, many), or a class if it is expanded.

D: -; V: TRBV6-5; J: TRBJ1-6; size: -; CDR3: CASSSQPDGYSPLHF; DNA: TGTGCCAGCAGTTCTCAACCGGACGGATATTCACCCCTCCACTTT
D: TRBD1; V: TRBV2; J: TRBJ2-7; size: -; CDR3: CASSADRGRTYEQYF; DNA: TGTGCCAGCAGCGCAGACAGGGGGCGAACCTACGAGCAGTACTTC
D: -; V: TRBV30; J: TRBJ1-2; size: -; CDR3: CAWSVLGARNGYTF; DNA: TGTGCCTGGAGTGTACTGGGGGCGCGGAATGGCTACACCTTC
D: -; V: TRBV19; J: TRBJ1-2; size: -; CDR3: CASSPTGGPLGGYGYTF; DNA: TGTGCCAGTAGCCCCACGGGGGGGCCACTCGGGGGGTATGGCTACACCTTC
D: TRBD1; V: TRBV18; J: TRBJ1-1; size: -; CDR3: CASSANPLRGTEGEAFF; DNA: TGTGCCAGCTCGGCTAACCCCCTCCGCGGGACAGAGGGTGAAGCTTTCTTT
D: -; V: TRBV16; J: TRBJ2-7; size: -; CDR3: CASSQQGEGYEQYF; DNA: TGTGCCAGCAGCCAACAGGGAGAGGGCTACGAGCAGTACTTC
D: -; V: TRBV19; J: TRBJ1-6; size: -; CDR3: CATGVDGIRASPLHF; DNA: TGTGCCACAGGGGTGGACGGTATTAGGGCTTCACCCCTCCACTTT
D: -; V: TRBV5-6; J: TRBJ1-2; size: -; CDR3: CASSFQGLSNYGYTF; DNA: TGTGCCAGCAGCTTCCAGGGGTTGTCTAACTATGGCTACACCTTC
D: -; V: TRBV5-1; J: TRBJ1-5; size: -; CDR3: CASSTEGLGQPQHF; DNA: TGCGCCAGCAGCACCGAGGGTCTTGGTCAGCCCCAGCATTTT
D: -; V: TRBV7-9; J: TRBJ1-5; size: -; CDR3: CASSLRDSNQPQHF; DNA: TGTGCCAGCAGCCTAAGGGACAGCAATCAGCCCCAGCATTTT
D: TRBD2; V: TRBV28; J: TRBJ2-3; size: -; CDR3: CASSLPYLRGGSTDTQYF; DNA: TGTGCCAGCAGTTTACCGTACCTTCGCGGGGGGTCCACAGATACGCAGTATTTT
D: TRBD1; V: TRBV5-6; J: TRBJ2-7; size: -; CDR3: CASSRPDRGEQYF; DNA: TGTGCCAGCAGCCGCCCGGACAGGGGCGAGCAGTACTTC
D: -; V: TRBV19; J: TRBJ1-1; size: -; CDR3: CATEGREYTEAFF; DNA: TGTGCCACCGAGGGTCGGGAGTACACTGAAGCTTTCTTT
D: TRBD1; V: TRBV4-1; J: TRBJ1-3; size: -; CDR3: CASSPRGRLSGNTIYF; DNA: TGCGCCAGCAGCCCCAGGGGGAGACTCTCTGGAAACACCATATATTTT
D: -; V: TRBV28; J: TRBJ1-6; size: -; CDR3: CASSNRMGALHF; DNA: TGTGCCAGCAGTAACCGGATGGGGGCCCTCCACTTT
D: TRBD2; V: TRBV6-2/TRBV6-3; J: TRBJ2-1; size: -; CDR3: CASSSGGEQFF; DNA: TGTGCCAGCAGTTCGGGGGGTGAGCAGTTCTTC
D: -; V: TRBV7-3; J: TRBJ2-1; size: -; CDR3: CASSLGPSNEQFF; DNA: TGTGCCAGCAGCTTAGGTCCTTCCAATGAGCAGTTCTTC
D: TRBD2; V: TRBV5-1; J: TRBJ2-1; size: -; CDR3: CASSSYTHTTAQGGLAAYNEQFF; DNA: TGCGCCAGCAGCTCGTATACCCACACTACGGCCCAGGGGGGACTAGCGGCCTACAATGAGCAGTTCTTC
D: TRBD1; V: TRBV6-1; J: TRBJ2-7; size: -; CDR3: CASSEDRGDRGRDNEQYF; DNA: TGTGCCAGCAGTGAAGACCGTGGGGACAGGGGGCGCGATAACGAGCAGTACTTC
D: -; V: TRBV3-1/TRBV3-2; J: TRBJ2-7; size: few; CDR3: CASSWTRGEQYF; DNA: TGTGCCAGCAGCTGGACCAGGGGCGAGCAGTACTTC
D: TRBD1; V: TRBV5-4; J: TRBJ2-7; size: few; CDR3: CASSREGQGAYEQYF; DNA: TGTGCCAGCAGCCGGGAGGGACAGGGGGCCTACGAGCAGTACTTC
D: -; V: TRBV6-5; J: TRBJ2-7; size: once; CDR3: CASSYSWTDLSYEQYF; DNA: TGTGCCAGCAGTTACTCGTGGACAGACCTCTCCTACGAGCAGTACTTC
D: -; V: TRBV6-5; J: TRBJ2-3; size: -; CDR3: CASSYWAGAATDTQYF; DNA: TGTGCCAGCAGTTACTGGGCGGGGGCCGCCACAGATACGCAGTATTTT
D: -; V: TRBV3-1/TRBV3-2; J: TRBJ1-2; size: few; CDR3: CASSSPGGKDNYGYTF; DNA: TGTGCCAGCAGCTCGCCGGGGGGGAAAGATAACTATGGCTACACCTTC
D: -; V: TRBV5-8; J: TRBJ2-7; size: once; CDR3: CASSLRVEQYF; DNA: TGTGCCAGCAGCTTGAGGGTCGAGCAGTACTTC
D: TRBD1; V: TRBV6-5; J: TRBJ1-1; size: -; CDR3: CASSYSGRGVNTEAFF; DNA: TGTGCCAGCAGTTACTCGGGCAGGGGGGTCAACACTGAAGCTTTCTTT
D: TRBD2; V: TRBV7-2; J: TRBJ2-3; size: -; CDR3: CASSPPGLAGVSDTQYF; DNA: TGTGCCAGCAGCCCCCCGGGACTAGCGGGGGTATCAGATACGCAGTATTTT
D: -; V: TRBV24-1; J: TRBJ2-2; size: -; CDR3: CATSDFSGTGELFF; DNA: TGTGCCACCAGTGATTTCAGCGGCACCGGGGAGCTGTTTTTT
D: TRBD2; V: TRBV6-4; J: TRBJ2-3; size: few; CDR3: CASSAGGATDTQYF; DNA: TGTGCCAGCAGTGCCGGGGGGGCCACAGATACGCAGTATTTT
D: -; V: TRBV5-4; J: TRBJ2-5; size: -; CDR3: CASSFLETQYF; DNA: TGTGCCAGCAGTTTTCTGGAGACCCAGTACTTC
D: TRBD1; V: TRBV14; J: TRBJ1-3; size: once; CDR3: CASSLDRVSGNTIYF; DNA: TGTGCCAGCAGCCTTGACAGGGTCTCTGGAAACACCATATATTTT
D: -; V: TRBV4-2; J: TRBJ2-1; size: few; CDR3: CASSQDLPSYNEQFF; DNA: TGTGCCAGCAGCCAAGATCTACCCTCCTACAATGAGCAGTTCTTC
D: -; V: TRBV27; J: TRBJ1-4; size: -; CDR3: CASSFGGEKLFF; DNA: TGTGCCAGCAGTTTTGGTGGTGAAAAACTGTTTTTT
D: -; V: TRBV9; J: TRBJ1-2; size: -; CDR3: CASSASYSVRGYTF; DNA: TGTGCCAGCAGCGCCTCATACAGCGTGAGGGGCTACACCTTC
D: -; V: TRBV7-8; J: TRBJ2-7; size: few; CDR3: CASSLLGGAAEQYF; DNA: TGTGCCAGCAGCCTCCTGGGCGGGGCCGCCGAGCAGTACTTC
D: TRBD2; V: TRBV10-2; J: TRBJ2-3; size: few; CDR3: CASSPSGGAGDTQYF; DNA: TGCGCCAGCAGTCCTAGCGGGGGGGCAGGAGATACGCAGTATTTT
D: TRBD2; V: TRBV7-2; J: TRBJ2-3; size: -; CDR3: CASSLGASGTSTDTQYF; DNA: TGTGCCAGCAGCTTGGGTGCTAGCGGGACCAGCACAGATACGCAGTATTTT
D: -; V: TRBV28; J: TRBJ1-1; size: few; CDR3: CASSPGENTEAFF; DNA: TGTGCCAGCAGTCCAGGCGAGAACACTGAAGCTTTCTTT
D: -; V: TRBV30; J: TRBJ1-5; size: -; CDR3: CAWSTGRSQPQHF; DNA: TGTGCCTGGAGTACGGGCCGGTCCCAGCCCCAGCATTTT
D: -; V: TRBV3-1/TRBV3-2; J: TRBJ1-1; size: -; CDR3: CASSQRTSVNTEAFF; DNA: TGTGCCAGCAGCCAAAGGACATCTGTGAACACTGAAGCTTTCTTT
D: TRBD2; V: TRBV15; J: TRBJ2-7; size: -; CDR3: CATSGARGAYEQYF; DNA: TGTGCCACTTCGGGTGCGCGGGGGGCCTACGAGCAGTACTTC
D: TRBD1; V: TRBV5-6; J: TRBJ2-7; size: -; CDR3: CASSGLDRGSYEQYF; DNA: TGTGCCAGCAGCGGGTTGGACAGGGGATCCTACGAGCAGTACTTC
D: -; V: TRBV2; J: TRBJ1-2; size: -; CDR3: CASAPTGGYGYTF; DNA: TGTGCCAGCGCTCCCACGGGGGGCTATGGCTACACCTTC
D: -; V: TRBV24-1; J: TRBJ2-2; size: -; CDR3: CATSDGKQGISGELFF; DNA: TGTGCCACCAGTGATGGGAAACAGGGAATAAGCGGGGAGCTGTTTTTT
D: -; V: TRBV6-2/TRBV6-3; J: TRBJ2-6; size: -; CDR3: CASSYPTGANVLTF; DNA: TGTGCCAGCAGTTACCCGACTGGGGCCAACGTCCTGACTTTC
D: TRBD2; V: TRBV7-9; J: TRBJ2-3; size: -; CDR3: CASSFAGGDTDTQYF; DNA: TGTGCCAGCAGCTTTGCGGGGGGAGATACAGATACGCAGTATTTT
D: -; V: TRBV3-1/TRBV3-2; J: TRBJ2-7; size: -; CDR3: CASSPGANYEQYF; DNA: TGTGCCAGCAGCCCAGGGGCCAACTACGAGCAGTACTTC
D: -; V: TRBV14; J: TRBJ1-2; size: -; CDR3: CASSQQTGYGYTF; DNA: TGTGCCAGCAGCCAACAAACAGGTTATGGCTACACCTTC
D: -; V: TRBV5-4; J: TRBJ2-3; size: -; CDR3: CASSNPIGADTQYF; DNA: TGTGCCAGCAGCAACCCAATTGGGGCAGATACGCAGTATTTT
D: -; V: TRBV20-1; J: TRBJ2-1; size: few; CDR3: CSASKERPEQFF; DNA: TGCAGTGCTAGTAAGGAGCGCCCTGAGCAGTTCTTC
D: -; V: TRBV6-5; J: TRBJ1-6; size: -; CDR3: CASSSNQMVYNSPLHF; DNA: TGTGCCAGCAGTTCGAACCAGATGGTTTATAATTCACCCCTCCACTTT
D: -; V: TRBV7-9; J: TRBJ2-2; size: few; CDR3: CASSSPPWTELNTGELFF; DNA: TGTGCCAGCAGCTCGCCCCCCTGGACAGAGTTAAACACCGGGGAGCTGTTTTTT
D: -; V: TRBV19; J: TRBJ1-2; size: -; CDR3: CASSIVATVNYGYTF; DNA: TGTGCCAGTAGTATAGTGGCGACAGTAAACTATGGCTACACCTTC
D: -; V: TRBV3-1/TRBV3-2; J: TRBJ1-6; size: few; CDR3: CASRIRDTLYSYNSPLHF; DNA: TGTGCCAGCAGGATCCGGGACACCCTCTACTCCTATAATTCACCCCTCCACTTT
D: -; V: TRBV6-5; J: TRBJ2-7; size: -; CDR3: CASRGSSYEQYF; DNA: TGTGCCAGCCGGGGCAGTTCCTACGAGCAGTACTTC
D: TRBD2; V: TRBV7-3; J: TRBJ2-7; size: -; CDR3: CASSSRAGAYEQYF; DNA: TGTGCCAGCAGCTCAAGGGCGGGAGCCTACGAGCAGTACTTC
D: -; V: TRBV21-1; J: TRBJ1-3; size: -; CDR3: CASRLRRDGNTIYF; DNA: TGTGCCAGCCGCCTTAGAAGGGACGGAAACACCATATATTTT
D: TRBD2; V: TRBV2; J: TRBJ2-7; size: -; CDR3: CASRAGGRYEQYF; DNA: TGTGCCAGCAGAGCGGGGGGGAGGTACGAGCAGTACTTC
D: -; V: TRBV6-5; J: TRBJ1-1; size: -; CDR3: CASSRTINTEAFF; DNA: TGTGCCAGCAGTCGAACTATTAACACTGAAGCTTTCTTT
D: -; V: TRBV19; J: TRBJ1-1; size: -; CDR3: CASSLPTVNTEAFF; DNA: TGTGCCAGTAGTCTACCCACGGTGAACACTGAAGCTTTCTTT